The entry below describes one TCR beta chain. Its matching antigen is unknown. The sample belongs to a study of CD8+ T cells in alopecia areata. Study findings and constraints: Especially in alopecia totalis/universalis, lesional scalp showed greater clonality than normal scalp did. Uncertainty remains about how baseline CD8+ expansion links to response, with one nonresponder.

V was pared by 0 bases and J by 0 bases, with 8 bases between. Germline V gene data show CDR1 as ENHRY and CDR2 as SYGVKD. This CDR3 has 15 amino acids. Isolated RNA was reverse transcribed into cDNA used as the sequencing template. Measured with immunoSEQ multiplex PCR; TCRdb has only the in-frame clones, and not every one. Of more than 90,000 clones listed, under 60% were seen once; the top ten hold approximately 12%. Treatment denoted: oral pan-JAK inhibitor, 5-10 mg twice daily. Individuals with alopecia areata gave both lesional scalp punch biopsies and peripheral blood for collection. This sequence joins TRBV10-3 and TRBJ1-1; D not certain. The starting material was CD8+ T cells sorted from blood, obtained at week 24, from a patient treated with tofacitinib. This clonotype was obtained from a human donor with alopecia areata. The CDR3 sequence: CAISESSGMNTEAFF. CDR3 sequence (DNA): TGTGCCATCAGTGAGTCTTCCGGGATGAACACTGAAGCTTTCTTT.